Shown below are 29 T cell receptor beta chains from a single sample sequenced in a study of OX40 agonist ivuxolimab in advanced cancers. Sequenced by immunoSEQ multiplex PCR; TCRdb stores in-frame clones only, minus some. The sample consists of about 40,000 clones, 88% of them appearing once. The source was CD4+ or CD8+ T cells sorted from blood, collected in a trial of the OX40 agonist ivuxolimab. Receptors were obtained from an adult with an advanced solid tumor such as melanoma, head and neck, liver or kidney cancer.

Details on this clone: A junction boundary mismatches the germline segment, possibly from a read error. The V gene is TRBV4-1, the J gene TRBJ2-1; 10 bases are shared with TRBD2. CDR3 length equals 15 residues. The germline gives CDR1 MGHRA, CDR2 YSYEKL. This CDR3 is CANSLSGRADNEQFF. In nucleotides, the CDR3 is TGCGCCAACAGCCTCAGCGGGAGGGCCGATAATGAGCAGTTCTTC.

V usage is TRBV21-1 and J usage is TRBJ2-3. TRBV21-1 is marked as a pseudogene. This CDR3 contains 12 residues. The CDR3 nucleotides read TGTGCCAGCGTCTGTGGGACAGATACGCAGTATTTT. Protein product: CASVCGTDTQYF.

V and J are TRBV18 and TRBJ1-1, with 7 bases lining up with TRBD1. Losses at the gene ends were 3 bases for V and 5 bases for J; bases not matched to a gene: 9. Germline assignment: CDR1 KGHSH and CDR2 LQKENI. The length of the CDR3 is 15 residues. The CDR3 here is CASSPRDSGWTEAFF. CDR3 nucleotide sequence: TGTGCCAGCTCACCCCGGGACAGCGGATGGACTGAAGCTTTCTTT. The full variable domain, in which reference TRBV18 and TRBJ1-1 provide the parts outside the CDR3, is NAGVMQNPRHLVRRRGQEARLRCSPMKGHSHVYWYRQLPEEGLKFMVYLQKENIIDESGMPKERFSAEFPKEGPSILRIQQVVRGDSAAYFCASSPRDSGWTEAFFGQGTRLTVV.

The V and J genes are TRBV7-2 and TRBJ2-7; the D gene could be TRBD1 or TRBD2 (5 bases each). V was clipped by 4 bases and J by 3 bases, with 10 bases between them. This CDR3 has 13 residues. Germline CDR1 and CDR2: SGHTA and FQGNSA. The CDR3, as DNA: TGTGCCAGCAGCTCGGGACGAGACTACGAGCAGTACTTC. Amino acids: CASSSGRDYEQYF.

This chain connects TRBV15 to TRBJ1-2, with TRBD1 matching 10 bases. Germline CDR1 reads LNHNV; CDR2 reads YYDKDF (reference sequence). The length of the CDR3 is 14 residues. The junction had 2 bases not matched to a gene; V was cut back by 1 base and J by 6 bases. The CDR3 protein is CATSRGGTGDGYTF. As DNA, the CDR3 is TGTGCCACCAGCAGAGGAGGGACAGGGGATGGCTACACCTTC.

The chain couples TRBV28 to TRBJ2-1, with D perhaps matching TRBD2 (6 bases). CDR1 is MDHEN, CDR2 SYDVKM, per germline. V lost 3 bases and J lost 3, with 9 bases in between. There are 14 residues in the CDR3. CDR3 residues: CASSFLGGYNEQFF. The CDR3 DNA is TGTGCCAGCAGTTTTTTGGGGGGCTACAATGAGCAGTTCTTC.

J is TRBJ1-1 and V is TRBV4-1; D is unresolved. Trimming shortened V by 3 bases and J by 4 bases, and 9 bases separated the two germline ends. The CDR3 extends over 13 amino acids. Per the germline V gene, CDR1 is MGHRA and CDR2 is YSYEKL. The CDR3 sequence: CASSHPDGTEAFF. CDR3 nucleotides: TGCGCCAGCAGCCACCCCGATGGCACTGAAGCTTTCTTT.

This rearrangement joins TRBV5-4 to TRBJ2-7; D perhaps matches TRBD2 (5 bases). The V end was cut by 1 base, the J end by 3 bases, with 8 bases between. Germline V gives CDR1 SGHNT, CDR2 YYREEE (reference sequence). This CDR3 is 13 amino acids long. In nucleotides, the CDR3 is TGTGCCAGCAGCTTGCGGGAAGACTACGAGCAGTACTTC. Its translation is CASSLREDYEQYF.

V gene TRBV30 combines with J gene TRBJ2-1; perhaps D is TRBD1 or TRBD2 (5 bases each). Germline values: CDR1 GTSNPN, CDR2 SVGIG (reference sequence). Deletions cut 0 bases from V and 8 bases from J, with 11 bases between. CDR3 length equals 13 residues. The CDR3 reads CAWSVLVGDEQFF. The DNA for the CDR3 is TGTGCCTGGAGTGTACTTGTGGGGGATGAGCAGTTCTTC.

The V and J genes are TRBV14 and TRBJ2-1; TRBD2 agrees at 9 bases. V lost 2 bases to trimming and J lost 6 bases; unmatched junction nucleotides: 5. Germline assignment: CDR1 SGHDN and CDR2 FVKESK. This CDR3 has 15 amino acids. CDR3 sequence (DNA): TGTGCCAGCAGCCAATGGGGCGGGAGGGCCAATGAGCAGTTCTTC. Translating gives CASSQWGGRANEQFF. Variable domain in full (rest from reference TRBV14 and TRBJ2-1): EAGVTQFPSHSVIEKGQTVTLRCDPISGHDNLYWYRRVMGKEIKFLLHFVKESKQDESGMPNNRFLAERTGGTYSTLKVQPAELEDSGVYFCASSQWGGRANEQFFGPGTRLTVL.

The chain combines TRBV23-1 with TRBJ2-7, with D possibly TRBD2 on 6 matching bases. TRBV23-1 is designated an ORF whose function remains uncertain. CDR3 size: 14 residues. The ends were cut back, 6 bases at V and 5 bases at J, with 17 bases in the middle. The CDR3 here is CASSQEGGVDEQYF. CDR3 coding DNA: TGCGCCAGCAGCCAAGAAGGCGGGGTAGACGAGCAGTACTTC.

This chain uses TRBV4-1 with TRBJ1-4; tentatively, D is TRBD1 (5 bases). V shed 7 bases and J shed 3 bases, with 12 bases lying between them. The length of the CDR3 is 14 residues. Per germline, CDR1 MGHRA and CDR2 YSYEKL. As DNA, the CDR3 is TGCGCCAGCACCCGGGGGGTCGCTAATGAAAAACTGTTTTTT. Translating gives CASTRGVANEKLFF.

This clone has only one observation. The chain couples TRBV6-4 to TRBJ2-1, with TRBD2 identical over 7 bases. The CDR3 extends over 16 amino acids. Per the germline V gene, CDR1 is MRHNA and CDR2 is SNTAGT. V was pared by 4 bases and J by 4 bases, with 10 bases of the junction left unmatched. The CDR3 DNA is TGTGCCAGCAGTGTTTTAGCGGGCCCCTATTACAATGAGCAGTTCTTC. This sequence encodes CASSVLAGPYYNEQFF.

V is TRBV7-9 and J is TRBJ1-4; D is unresolved. Germline CDR1 is SEHNR and CDR2 is FQNEAQ (reference sequence). The CDR3 sequence is 14 residues long. V dropped 6 bases and J dropped 0 bases, with 8 bases sitting between them. This CDR3 reads CASSPEATNEKLFF. The CDR3 nucleotides read TGTGCCAGCAGTCCCGAGGCAACTAATGAAAAACTGTTTTTT.

CDR3 protein: CASSYRDRVAGANVLTF. The CDR3 DNA sequence: TGTGCCAGCAGTTACCGGGACAGGGTAGCCGGGGCCAACGTCCTGACTTTC. The gene calls are TRBV27 and TRBJ2-6, with 9 bases lining up with TRBD1. The CDR3 has 17 residues. Germline CDR1 is MNHEY and CDR2 is SMNVEV (reference sequence). J was trimmed by 4 bases and V by 4 bases; bases with no gene match: 8.

This clone has more than one count but fewer than ten. This chain joins TRBV19 and TRBJ2-7; tentatively, D is TRBD2 (5 bases). Germline CDR1 reads LNHDA; CDR2 reads SQIVND (reference sequence). The V end lost 5 bases, the J end lost 1 base, and 15 bases lay between the germline ends. The CDR3 consists of 15 residues. The CDR3 reads CASSLSSSHSYEQYF. The DNA of the CDR3 is TGTGCCAGTAGTTTGTCTAGCAGCCATTCCTACGAGCAGTACTTC. The full variable domain, in which reference TRBV19 and TRBJ2-7 provide the parts outside the CDR3, is DGGITQSPKYLFRKEGQNVTLSCEQNLNHDAMYWYRQDPGQGLRLIYYSQIVNDFQKGDIAEGYSVSREKKESFPLTVTSAQKNPTAFYLCASSLSSSHSYEQYFGPGTRLTVT.

This sequence joins TRBV30 and TRBJ2-1; D unresolved. Between the trimmed V and J ends, which lost 0 bases and 7 bases, there was a span of 10 bases. Per the germline V gene, CDR1 is GTSNPN and CDR2 is SVGIG (reference sequence). CDR3 length: 13 amino acids. The CDR3 loop is CAWSVGSRNEQFF. The CDR3 DNA is TGTGCCTGGAGTGTTGGCAGCAGGAATGAGCAGTTCTTC.

The chain couples TRBV19 to TRBJ1-1, with D hard to call. V lost 4 bases and J lost 0, with 12 bases in between. Germline V gene lookup returns CDR1 LNHDA and CDR2 SQIVND (reference sequence). CDR3 length: 15 residues. The CDR3 DNA sequence: TGTGCCAGTAGTACTGGTATCAAGGTGAACACTGAAGCTTTCTTT. It translates to CASSTGIKVNTEAFF.

This rearrangement joins TRBV7-9 to TRBJ2-1; unclear D gene. Germline V CDR1 and CDR2: SEHNR, FQNEAQ (reference sequence). Trimming stripped 5 bases from V and 3 bases from J, with 14 bases between. This CDR3 is built from 15 residues. CDR3 protein: CASSGEVTVYNEQFF. As DNA, the CDR3 is TGTGCCAGCAGCGGAGAAGTCACAGTCTACAATGAGCAGTTCTTC. The full variable domain, in which reference TRBV7-9 and TRBJ2-1 provide the parts outside the CDR3, is DTGVSQNPRHKITKRGQNVTFRCDPISEHNRLYWYRQTLGQGPEFLTYFQNEAQLEKSRLLSDRFSAERPKGSFSTLEIQRTEQGDSAMYLCASSGEVTVYNEQFFGPGTRLTVL.

The table lists this clone with a count of one. The chain couples TRBV28 to TRBJ2-3; D gene ambiguous. The CDR3 has 15 residues. CDR1 and CDR2 from the germline V gene are MDHEN and SYDVKM. V lost 7 bases and J lost 6, with 20 bases in between. CDR3 region: CASNPLAEMRDTQYF. For the CDR3, the DNA is TGTGCCAGCAACCCCCTCGCGGAGATGAGGGATACGCAGTATTTT.

Concerning this clone itself: At one of its ends the junction is not consistent with the germline gene, which may arise from a read error. This chain connects TRBV7-7 to TRBJ2-1; D gene ambiguous. Per germline, CDR1 SSHAT and CDR2 FNYEAQ (reference sequence). This CDR3 region has 13 residues. This CDR3 reads CASSLVAGDEQFF. The CDR3 coding sequence is TGTGCTAGCAGCTTAGTGGCTGGGGATGAGCAGTTCTTC.

V and J are TRBV4-1 and TRBJ2-7; D is unresolved. The CDR3 runs to 11 residues. Germline V CDR1 and CDR2: MGHRA, YSYEKL. Trimming removed 0 bases at V and 5 bases at J, with 2 bases between. This CDR3 reads CASSQENEQYF. CDR3 nucleotides: TGCGCCAGCAGCCAAGAGAACGAGCAGTACTTC.

The chain joins TRBV2 to TRBJ2-1; D is undetermined. The CDR3 runs 15 residues. Germline V CDR1 and CDR2: SNHLY, FYNNEI. V was clipped by 6 bases and J by 5 bases, with 17 bases between them. The CDR3 spells CASSHYTSEDNEQFF. In nucleotides, the CDR3 is TGTGCCAGCAGCCATTACACATCCGAGGACAATGAGCAGTTCTTC. Full variable domain (outside the CDR3, taken from reference TRBV2 and TRBJ2-1): EPEVTQTPSHQVTQMGQEVILRCVPISNHLYFYWYRQILGQKVEFLVSFYNNEISEKSEIFDDQFSVERPDGSNFTLKIRSTKLEDSAMYFCASSHYTSEDNEQFFGPGTRLTVL.

The chain carries TRBV2 and TRBJ1-6, with TRBD1 identical over 9 bases. V was pared by 10 bases and J by 5 bases, with 6 bases of the junction left unmatched. The CDR3 sequence is 14 residues long. CDR1 is SNHLY and CDR2 is FYNNEI in the germline V gene. CDR3 nucleotides: TGTGCCAACAACAGGGGGCGCGATAATTCACCCCTCCACTTT. Translation gives CANNRGRDNSPLHF.

The CDR3 region is CASSGGSWSGANVLTF. The CDR3 DNA reads TGTGCCAGCAGTGGTGGCAGCTGGTCCGGGGCCAACGTCCTGACTTTC. The gene calls are TRBV6-1 and TRBJ2-6; D remains unclear. There are 16 residues in the CDR3. The V gene lost 4 bases and the J gene lost 4 bases, with 14 bases spanning the gap. CDR1 and CDR2 (germline): MNHNS, SASEGT.

The chain uses TRBV6-4 and TRBJ1-5; D unclear. This CDR3 has 13 amino acids. Germline CDR1 MRHNA, CDR2 SNTAGT. V was pared by 2 bases and J by 5 bases, with 7 bases between. Here the CDR3 reads CASSDGPHQPQHF. The CDR3 DNA reads TGTGCCAGCAGTGACGGACCTCATCAGCCCCAGCATTTT.

The J gene is TRBJ1-1, the V gene TRBV25-1, with D perhaps TRBD1 (5 bases). V lost 7 bases, J lost 7 bases, and 16 bases lay in between. Germline assignment: CDR1 MGHDK and CDR2 SYGVNS. This CDR3 is 13 amino acids long. In DNA, the CDR3 is TGTGCCAGCAACCCAAGAGGGGCTGGTGAAGCTTTCTTT. Protein: CASNPRGAGEAFF.

The genes are TRBV27 and TRBJ2-7; TRBD1 or TRBD2 may be the D gene (5 bases each). This CDR3 contains 12 residues. V was clipped by 2 bases and J by 7 bases, with 9 bases between them. CDR1 and CDR2 from the germline V gene are MNHEY and SMNVEV (reference sequence). CDR3 nucleotides: TGTGCCAGCAGTTTACCGAGGGGAGAGCAGTACTTC. As protein: CASSLPRGEQYF.

The chain has TRBV5-6 and TRBJ1-1; unclear D gene. The CDR3 is 13 amino acids. V was cut by 0 bases and J by 4 bases, with 7 bases left in between. Germline values: CDR1 SGHDT, CDR2 YYEEEE. The CDR3: CASSLERSTEAFF. CDR3 bases: TGTGCCAGCAGCTTGGAAAGGAGCACTGAAGCTTTCTTT.